A single sample gave rise to the 10 T cell receptor beta chains below, sequenced in a study of neurological immune-mediated disorders. TCRdb reanalysed the 5' RACE reads using MiXCR and keeps one entry per CDR3 protein. The repertoire holds around 48,000 distinct CDR3 sequences, about a tenth seen once, with about 20% in the top ten. Sequences were obtained from PBMCs. The receptors originated from a woman between 40 and 55 years old with HTLV-1-associated myelopathy (HAM/TSP).

This clonotype was picked up many times. This chain uses TRBV5-6 with TRBJ1-2, with D possibly being TRBD1 (6 bases). The CDR3 has 15 amino acids. V was trimmed by 4 bases and J by 3 bases, leaving 16 bases between them. Germline V gene sequence: CDR1 SGHDT, CDR2 YYEEEE. The CDR3 nucleotides are TGTGCCAGCAGCCCCACGGGGGGGGGCGACTATGGCTACACCTTC. Translated: CASSPTGGGDYGYTF.

This clonotype was picked up many times. This CDR3 reads CASSLSGHEQFF. The CDR3 nucleotides are TGCGCCAGCAGCTTGTCAGGACATGAGCAGTTCTTC. The chain links TRBV5-1 to TRBJ2-1, with D unresolved. The CDR3 has 12 amino acids. Germline CDR1 and CDR2: SGHRS and YFSETQ. The V and J ends lost 1 base and 8 bases respectively, with 7 bases between them.

Worth noting for this clonotype: A much bigger clone sits one base away, suggesting this may be a read error. The J gene is TRBJ2-2, the V gene TRBV9; D gene uncertain. Germline values: CDR1 SGDLS, CDR2 YYNGEE. This CDR3 contains 13 residues. CDR3 in DNA: TGTGCCAGCAGCGTAGCTCACACCGGGCAGCTGTTTTTT. It specifies CASSVAHTGQLFF.

The rearrangement joins TRBV9 to TRBJ1-2; D is ambiguous. V lost 7 bases and J lost 9, with 10 bases in between. Germline assignment: CDR1 SGDLS and CDR2 YYNGEE. CDR3 length: 10 residues. The CDR3 sequence: CASAAWSYTF. CDR3 DNA: TGTGCCAGCGCGGCATGGAGCTACACCTTC.

This clonotype was seen repeatedly, ten times or more. The gene calls are TRBV5-1 and TRBJ2-4, with 12 positions matching TRBD2. With 3 bases clipped from V and 12 bases from J, the junction kept 10 bases outside the gene matches. Germline values: CDR1 SGHRS, CDR2 YFSETQ. The CDR3 length is 15 residues. CDR3 in amino acids: CASSSRTSGAGDQYF. The CDR3 nucleotides are TGCGCCAGCAGCTCGCGGACTAGCGGGGCAGGGGATCAGTACTTC.

This clonotype has a count of ten or more. This chain connects TRBV12-3 or TRBV12-4 to TRBJ1-5; no clear D gene. Trimming removed 2 bases from V and 0 bases from J, with 5 bases in between. The CDR3 is 14 residues long. DNA of the CDR3: TGTGCCAGCAGTTTAATTAATAGCAATCAGCCCCAGCATTTT. It specifies CASSLINSNQPQHF.

V and J are TRBV20-1 and TRBJ2-3; 12 nucleotides agree with TRBD2. Looked up from germline, CDR1 is DFQATT and CDR2 is SNEGSKA (reference sequence). This CDR3 is 18 amino acids long. V lost 4 bases, J lost 0 bases, and 11 bases stayed unmatched. The CDR3 DNA reads TGCAGTGCTACCGGACTAGCGGGGACCATCGTTAGCACAGATACGCAGTATTTT. Its protein product is CSATGLAGTIVSTDTQYF.

In its sample, this clonotype was seen many times. V and J are TRBV6-2 or TRBV6-3 and TRBJ2-7, with 8 nucleotides matching TRBD1. CDR1 MNHEY and CDR2 SVGEGT come from the germline V gene. J lost 6 bases, V lost 2 bases, and 3 bases had no gene match. The CDR3 is 13 residues long. This CDR3 reads CASSYQGAGEQYF. The CDR3 nucleotides read TGTGCCAGCAGTTACCAGGGGGCCGGCGAGCAGTACTTC.

There are many counts of this clonotype. The chain uses TRBV9 and TRBJ2-2; D gene uncertain. V lost 0 bases, J lost 4 bases, and 7 bases lay in between. This CDR3 is 14 amino acids long. Germline V CDR1 and CDR2: SGDLS, YYNGEE. CDR3 nucleotides: TGTGCCAGCAGCGTAGGTCAGACCACCGGGGAGCTGTTTTTT. Residues: CASSVGQTTGELFF.

This clonotype was counted at least ten times. The DNA for the CDR3 is TGTGCCAGCAGCGACAGGGATTCACCCCTCCACTTT. Amino acid sequence: CASSDRDSPLHF. J is TRBJ1-6 and V is TRBV5-6; 7 nucleotides align to TRBD1. The germline CDR1 and CDR2 sequences are SGHDT and YYEEEE. The CDR3 runs 12 residues. The junction had 0 bases not matched to a gene; V was cut back by 4 bases and J by 8 bases.